The rows below give T cell receptor beta chains drawn from one sample of a study of blood T cells in healthy people across ages. TCRdb re-analysed the 5' RACE reads in MiXCR, keeping a single row per CDR3 protein. The table shows 750,000 to 850,000 distinct CDR3 sequences, with around a quarter occurring only once. Separately, the same data were catalogued under a study of T cells of mothers and their children.

The sequenced material came from blood. Receptor source: a boy between 10 and 17 years old in good health. Each CDR3 is given with its conserved first and last residue. A D gene is named only where the DNA matches it firmly. Some rows mark clone size as missing; the rest say once, few, many or name a class of expanded clone.

j_call d_call v_call clone_size cdr3_aa cdr3_nt
TRBJ1-2 TRBD1 TRBV29-1 - CSVEDRDRGNGYTF TGCAGCGTTGAAGATCGGGACAGGGGTAATGGCTACACCTTC
TRBJ2-3 - TRBV3-1 - CASSHRKSGGDTQYF TGTGCCAGCAGCCACAGGAAATCAGGGGGGGATACGCAGTATTTT
TRBJ2-7 - TRBV20-1 few CSAPPGSSSYEQYF TGCAGTGCTCCGCCGGGGTCCAGCTCCTACGAGCAGTACTTC
TRBJ2-7 - TRBV6-6 few CASSYEGAYEQYF TGTGCCAGCAGTTACGAGGGTGCCTACGAGCAGTACTTC
TRBJ2-2 TRBD1 TRBV12-3/TRBV12-4 - CPSSRNTGGFFTGELFF TGTCCCAGCAGTCGTAACACAGGGGGGTTTTTCACCGGGGAGCTGTTTTTT
TRBJ1-2 - TRBV12-3/TRBV12-4 few CASSDKGGYTF TGTGCCAGCAGTGATAAGGGTGGCTACACCTTC
TRBJ1-1 - TRBV9 - CASSLPPENTEAFF TGTGCCAGCAGCCTGCCCCCCGAGAACACTGAAGCTTTCTTT
TRBJ1-5 - TRBV6-2/TRBV6-3 - CASHQGARLADSNQPQHF TGTGCCAGCCACCAAGGGGCCCGACTCGCAGATAGCAATCAGCCCCAGCATTTT
TRBJ2-3 - TRBV6-2/TRBV6-3 - CASRPLTPKGTDTQYF TGTGCCAGCCGGCCCTTGACCCCAAAAGGTACAGATACGCAGTATTTT
TRBJ2-1 - TRBV29-1 - CSGTAPSNEQFF TGCAGCGGGACGGCCCCTTCGAATGAGCAGTTCTTC
TRBJ2-7 - TRBV29-1 many CSVLRNYEQYF TGCAGCGTCCTCAGGAACTACGAGCAGTACTTC
TRBJ2-3 - TRBV24-1 few CATSDSPGSTDTQYF TGTGCCACCAGTGATTCCCCAGGTAGCACAGATACGCAGTATTTT
TRBJ1-4 - TRBV12-3/TRBV12-4 - CASSLRRSDEKLFF TGTGCCAGCAGTTTACGGAGGTCCGATGAAAAACTGTTTTTT
TRBJ2-5 TRBD1 TRBV24-1 few CATSETDRYETQYF TGTGCCACCAGTGAAACGGACAGGTACGAGACCCAGTACTTC